The sequence of this T cell receptor (beta chain) was determined in a study of STAT5B mutations in CD4+ large granular lymphocyte leukemia. The assay was run at survey level. Measured with immunoSEQ multiplex PCR; TCRdb has only the in-frame clones, and not every one. The sample comprises roughly 30,000 clones, 70% to 85% of which are singletons, and roughly 2% rests with the top ten. The source of this sequence is a human donor in good health. Material for sequencing was CD4+ T cells from blood buffy coats.

The CDR3 spells CASTWDRGLGGYTF. CDR3 coding DNA: TGTGCCAGCACTTGGGACAGGGGCCTCGGGGGCTACACCTTC. This sequence joins TRBV2 and TRBJ1-2; 10 positions match TRBD1. Germline values: CDR1 SNHLY, CDR2 FYNNEI. This CDR3 comprises 14 residues. After removal of 7 bases from V and 8 bases from J, the junction contained 10 bases not matched to a gene. Full variable domain (rest looked up from reference TRBV2 and TRBJ1-2): EPEVTQTPSHQVTQMGQEVILRCVPISNHLYFYWYRQILGQKVEFLVSFYNNEISEKSEIFDDQFSVERPDGSNFTLKIRSTKLEDSAMYFCASTWDRGLGGYTFGSGTRLTVV.